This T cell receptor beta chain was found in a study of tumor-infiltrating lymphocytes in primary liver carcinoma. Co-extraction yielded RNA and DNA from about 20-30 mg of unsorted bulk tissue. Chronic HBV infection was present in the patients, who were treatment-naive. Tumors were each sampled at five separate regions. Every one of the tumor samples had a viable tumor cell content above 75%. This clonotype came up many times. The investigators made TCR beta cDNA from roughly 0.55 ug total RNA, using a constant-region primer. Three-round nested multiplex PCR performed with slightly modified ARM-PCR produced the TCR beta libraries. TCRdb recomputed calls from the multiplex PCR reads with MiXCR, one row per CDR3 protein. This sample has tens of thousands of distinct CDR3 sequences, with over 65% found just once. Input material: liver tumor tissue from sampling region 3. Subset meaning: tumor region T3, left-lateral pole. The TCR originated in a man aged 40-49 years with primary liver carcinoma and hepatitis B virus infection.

The CDR3 region is CASSQDLVPSDRGRPLVTEAFF. CDR3 DNA sequence: TGCGCCAGCAGCCAAGATCTAGTCCCCAGTGACAGGGGCAGACCCCTGGTCACTGAAGCTTTCTTT. The chain employs TRBV4-1 and TRBJ1-1, with 8 bases identical to TRBD1. The CDR3 runs to 22 residues. Per the germline V gene, CDR1 is MGHRA and CDR2 is YSYEKL. The V and J ends lost 0 bases and 4 bases, in that order; junction bases with no gene match: 25.